The 11 T cell receptor beta chains in this list originate from one sample, sequenced in a study of beta chain features in type 1 diabetes. All of the isolated RNA was reverse transcribed, so expressed TCRB transcripts were sequenced. The assay was immunoSEQ multiplex PCR, and TCRdb's table has in-frame clones only and misses some. Of 300,000 to 400,000 clones listed, roughly 11% were seen once; the top ten hold about 0.015%. Material: naive CD4+ T cells from blood. Receptors were obtained from a woman in her thirties in good health.

The chain joins TRBV11-1 to TRBJ2-3; TRBD2 agrees at 9 bases. V dropped 1 base and J dropped 5; count of bases not matched to a gene: 7. Germline CDR1 and CDR2: SGHAT and FQDESV (reference sequence). This CDR3 is 16 amino acids long. CDR3 residues: CASSLVAGGVGDTQYF. The CDR3 coding sequence is TGTGCCAGCAGCTTAGTCGCGGGAGGGGTCGGAGATACGCAGTATTTT.

A few counts support this clone. CDR3 sequence reads: CASSPLGGAETQYF. The CDR3 DNA follows: TGTGCCAGCTCACCGCTCGGAGGAGCAGAGACCCAGTACTTC. This chain connects TRBV18 to TRBJ2-5, with D maybe TRBD2 (5 bases). Germline lookup yields CDR1 KGHSH and CDR2 LQKENI. The CDR3 is 14 amino acids. V lost 3 bases and J 4 bases, leaving 12 bases between the germline ends.

Only a few counts were recorded for this clone. The rearrangement uses TRBV7-2 and TRBJ2-1, with 15 bases fitting TRBD2. Germline V gene lookup returns CDR1 SGHTA and CDR2 FQGNSA. J gave up 0 bases and V 5 bases, and 8 bases lay outside the gene matches. There are 19 residues in the CDR3. The CDR3 DNA reads TGTGCCAGCAGCGGCGACGGGACTAGCGGGAGGTACTCCTACAATGAGCAGTTCTTC. Protein sequence: CASSGDGTSGRYSYNEQFF.

This clone was seen only a few times. The chain carries TRBV19 and TRBJ1-1; 10 nucleotides align to TRBD1. The germline V gene has CDR1 LNHDA and CDR2 SQIVND (reference sequence). The V segment lost 6 bases and the J segment 5 bases; nucleotides outside the gene matches: 9. This CDR3 region has 15 residues. The CDR3 region has the DNA TGTGCCAGTAGGGGACAGGGGCTAGGGGGTACTGAAGCTTTCTTT. It yields the protein CASRGQGLGGTEAFF.

V usage is TRBV27 and J usage is TRBJ2-3; 7 bases align to TRBD1. With 3 bases clipped from V and 2 bases from J, the junction kept 5 bases outside the gene matches. CDR3 length: 15 residues. CDR1 and CDR2 (germline): MNHEY, SMNVEV (reference sequence). CDR3 DNA sequence: TGTGCCAGCAGTTTTACCGGGACAGACACAGATACGCAGTATTTT. It translates to CASSFTGTDTDTQYF.

This clone was counted a few times. The chain couples TRBV9 to TRBJ2-7; a possible D gene is TRBD2 (6 bases). Germline assignment: CDR1 SGDLS and CDR2 YYNGEE. CDR3 size: 16 residues. Trimming left V 0 bases short and J 2 bases short, with 15 bases between. CDR3 protein: CASSVASSVGTYEQYF. In nucleotides, the CDR3 is TGTGCCAGCAGCGTAGCTTCTAGCGTGGGAACCTACGAGCAGTACTTC.

This clone was seen a few times. V is TRBV20-1 and J is TRBJ1-1; D uncertain. This CDR3 region has 11 residues. CDR1 and CDR2 from the germline V gene are DFQATT and SNEGSKA (reference sequence). Trimming cost V 4 bases and J 7 bases, with 10 bases left between them. CDR3 nucleotides: TGCAGTGCTAAGACGGAGTATGAAGCTTTCTTT. This translates into CSAKTEYEAFF.

The CDR3 spells CASSYGTGLDEQYF. The CDR3 nucleotides are TGTGCCAGCAGCTACGGGACAGGGCTTGACGAGCAGTACTTC. The chain joins TRBV7-3 to TRBJ2-7, with 9 bases lining up with TRBD1. With V trimmed by 4 bases and J by 5 bases, 6 bases remained unmatched. CDR3 length: 14 amino acids. CDR1 and CDR2 (germline): SGHTA, FQGTGA.

The chain uses TRBV6-5 and TRBJ1-1; D possibly corresponds to TRBD1 (6 bases). V was clipped by 5 bases and J by 3 bases, with 13 bases between them. The CDR3 is 14 amino acids. CDR1 and CDR2 from the germline V gene are MNHEY and SVGAGI. The CDR3 spells CASSPRQVYTEAFF. The CDR3 region has the DNA TGTGCCAGCAGTCCCAGACAGGTATACACTGAAGCTTTCTTT.

This clone was seen a few times. The CDR3 DNA follows: TGTGCCAGCTCACCAGTGACTATAGCGGGAGTGGGCTACAATGAGCAGTTCTTC. Its translation: CASSPVTIAGVGYNEQFF. The V and J genes are TRBV18 and TRBJ2-1, with TRBD2 matching over 9 bases. Germline loops: CDR1 KGHSH, CDR2 LQKENI. The CDR3 covers 18 residues. J was trimmed by 3 bases and V by 2 bases; bases with no gene match: 11.

The genes are TRBV14 and TRBJ2-1, with 11 bases fitting TRBD2. Trimming cost V 1 base and J 8 bases; bases outside gene matches: 7. From germline, CDR1 is SGHDN and CDR2 FVKESK. The CDR3 runs 16 residues. The CDR3: CASSQVLTSGSHEQFF. As DNA, the CDR3 is TGTGCCAGCAGCCAAGTACTAACTAGCGGGAGCCATGAGCAGTTCTTC.